This T cell receptor (beta chain) was found in a study of cytomegalovirus exposure and HLA in healthy donors. Study results and limitations: Researchers had no immune exposure information except CMV serostatus available. The authors excluded some V segments, including TRBV6-2 and TRBV6-3, as indistinguishable. The study designated about 180 TCR beta chains cytomegalovirus-associated. Later on, analysis showed that most CMV-associated TCR beta chains appeared to be HLA-restricted.

PCR was performed using 60 Vbeta and 13 Jbeta primers. Here immunoSEQ multiplex PCR was the method, and the copy in TCRdb shows in-frame clones only, minus some. The table has under 150,000 clones, approximately 80% seen once. With regard to this clone: Its target is unknown.

The CDR3 is 16 residues long. Losses at the gene ends were 1 base for V and 4 bases for J; bases not matched to a gene: 7. Per the germline V gene, CDR1 is SGDLS and CDR2 is YYNGEE. The TCR originated in a woman in her 40s in good health and CMV-seropositive. The chain couples TRBV9 to TRBJ2-2; 7 bases map to TRBD2. Sequencing was performed on PBMCs. The CDR3 reads CASSVTSGKTTGELFF. CDR3 sequence (DNA): TGTGCCAGCAGCGTAACCAGCGGGAAGACCACCGGGGAGCTGTTTTTT.